The 32 T cell receptor beta chains listed next were all sequenced from one sample in a study of cytomegalovirus exposure and HLA in healthy donors. Use of 60 Vbeta and 13 Jbeta primers characterized the PCR. The data were produced by immunoSEQ multiplex PCR, yet TCRdb's version contains in-frame clones alone and is incomplete. The sample holds some 170,000 clones, 80% seen once. Sequencing was carried out using PBMCs. The receptors originated from a man aged 18 to 29 in good health and CMV-seropositive.

This clone has a single count. The V gene is TRBV7-2, the J gene TRBJ1-1, with no clear D. Germline lookup yields CDR1 SGHTA and CDR2 FQGNSA. V lost 4 bases to trimming and J lost 10 bases, with 19 bases between them. CDR3 length equals 14 residues. The CDR3 reads CASSSQRALRAAFF. DNA of the CDR3: TGTGCCAGCAGCTCTCAGCGGGCGCTTCGGGCAGCTTTCTTT.

This clone has a handful of counts. The chain uses TRBV7-9 and TRBJ2-3, with D possibly being TRBD2 (7 bases). Germline V lookup: CDR1 SEHNR, CDR2 FQNEAQ (reference sequence). This CDR3 region has 15 residues. V gave up 2 bases and J gave up 2 bases, with 11 bases separating them. CDR3 sequence (DNA): TGTGCCAGCAGCTTATTTGGGGGGGCCACAGATACGCAGTATTTT. This encodes CASSLFGGATDTQYF.

The rearrangement links TRBV30 to TRBJ1-5; tentatively, D is TRBD1 (5 bases). Between the trimmed V and J ends, which lost 2 bases and 6 bases, there was a span of 17 bases. Germline CDR1 and CDR2: GTSNPN and SVGIG (reference sequence). There are 15 residues in the CDR3. The CDR3, as DNA: TGTGCCTGGAGTTTAGGAGACAGTCGCTCTCAGCCCCAGCATTTT. Residues: CAWSLGDSRSQPQHF.

The chain joins TRBV18 to TRBJ2-1, with TRBD2 matching 11 bases. The CDR3 sequence is 15 residues long. Losses at the gene ends were 3 bases for V and 10 bases for J; bases not matched to a gene: 8. Germline-derived CDR1 and CDR2 are KGHSH and LQKENI. The CDR3: CASSPLAGGPQEQFF. The CDR3 nucleotides read TGTGCCAGCTCACCTCTAGCGGGAGGCCCTCAGGAGCAGTTCTTC.

The J gene is TRBJ2-7, the V gene TRBV29-1; 7 nucleotides align to TRBD1. With V trimmed by 4 bases and J by 6 bases, 9 bases remained unmatched. The germline gives CDR1 SQVTM, CDR2 ANQGSEA. This CDR3 is built from 13 residues. The CDR3 loop reads CSVGPTGIREQYF. DNA of the CDR3: TGCAGCGTTGGACCGACAGGGATCCGCGAGCAGTACTTC.

This clone was detected once. This chain joins TRBV5-1 and TRBJ2-3; the match to TRBD2 covers 7 bases. This CDR3 has 14 amino acids. In germline, CDR1 is SGHRS, CDR2 YFSETQ. V trimming: 3 bases; J trimming: 5 bases; junction bases outside the gene matches: 6. The CDR3 nucleotides are TGCGCCAGCAGCTCCGGGACTACCGGAGATACGCAGTATTTT. Protein: CASSSGTTGDTQYF. The complete variable domain, with remaining parts taken from reference TRBV5-1 and TRBJ2-3, reads KAGVTQTPRYLIKTRGQQVTLSCSPISGHRSVSWYQQTPGQGLQFLFEYFSETQRNKGNFPGRFSGRQFSNSRSEMNVSTLELGDSALYLCASSSGTTGDTQYFGPGTRLTVL.

The chain joins TRBV4-2 to TRBJ1-2, with 10 positions matching TRBD1. V lost 4 bases, J lost 10 bases, and 6 bases stayed unmatched. The germline CDR1 and CDR2 sequences are LGHNA and YNFKEQ. The CDR3 extends over 13 amino acids. The DNA of the CDR3 is TGTGCCAGCAGCCGAGGACAGGGGGTTGACTACACCTTC. Protein product: CASSRGQGVDYTF.

This chain links TRBV4-2 with TRBJ2-1; 13 bases are shared with TRBD2. The CDR3 contains 21 residues. The J segment lost 9 bases and the V segment lost 0 bases, leaving 20 bases of the junction unmatched. Germline CDR1 and CDR2: LGHNA and YNFKEQ. CDR3 sequence reads: CASSQEGTSGVVVRRVVEQFF. CDR3 sequence (DNA): TGTGCCAGCAGCCAAGAGGGGACTAGCGGGGTCGTGGTCCGGAGGGTTGTTGAGCAGTTCTTC.

The chain carries TRBV19 and TRBJ1-1; no definite D call. The germline V and J ends were trimmed by 3 bases and 0 bases, with 8 bases remaining between them. Germline CDR1 is LNHDA and CDR2 is SQIVND (reference sequence). This CDR3 comprises 14 residues. The CDR3 is CASSISLMNTEAFF. Written as DNA, the CDR3 is TGTGCCAGTAGTATCAGTTTAATGAACACTGAAGCTTTCTTT.

This chain links TRBV27 with TRBJ2-7; 7 bases agree with TRBD2. CDR3 length: 17 residues. J gave up 2 bases and V 3 bases, and 13 bases lay outside the gene matches. Germline CDR1 and CDR2: MNHEY and SMNVEV (reference sequence). The CDR3 loop reads CASSFLRGREATYEQYF. DNA of the CDR3: TGTGCCAGCAGTTTCCTTAGGGGACGGGAGGCGACCTACGAGCAGTACTTC.

The rearrangement joins TRBV9 to TRBJ2-1; 7 bases match TRBD2. With 3 bases clipped from V and 7 bases from J, the junction kept 16 bases outside the gene matches. Germline V CDR1 and CDR2: SGDLS, YYNGEE. CDR3 size: 17 residues. The CDR3 protein is CASSDPITSARRNEQFF. CDR3 nucleotides: TGTGCCAGCAGCGACCCAATCACTAGCGCAAGGCGGAATGAGCAGTTCTTC. Filled out from reference TRBV9 and TRBJ2-1, the complete variable domain reads DSGVTQTPKHLITATGQRVTLRCSPRSGDLSVYWYQQSLDQGLQFLIQYYNGEERAKGNILERFSAQQFPDLHSELNLSSLELGDSALYFCASSDPITSARRNEQFFGPGTRLTVL.

This clone turned up a few times. This sequence joins TRBV15 and TRBJ2-3, with D tentatively TRBD1 (6 bases). V was cut by 5 bases and J by 2 bases, with 14 bases left in between. This CDR3 comprises 15 residues. Germline loops: CDR1 LNHNV, CDR2 YYDKDF (reference sequence). DNA of the CDR3: TGTGCCACCAGCTCAAGGACAGAGCACACAGATACGCAGTATTTT. The encoded protein is CATSSRTEHTDTQYF.

This clone has only one observation. The V gene is TRBV4-1, the J gene TRBJ2-7; D uncertain. The germline V and J ends were trimmed by 1 base and 2 bases, with 12 bases remaining between them. This CDR3 has 15 amino acids. Germline loops: CDR1 MGHRA, CDR2 YSYEKL. CDR3 loop: CASSQVNSDPYEQYF. Written as DNA, the CDR3 is TGCGCCAGCAGCCAAGTGAATAGTGATCCCTACGAGCAGTACTTC.

The rearrangement joins TRBV7-9 to TRBJ1-1; D is unclear. CDR1 is SEHNR and CDR2 is FQNEAQ in the germline V gene (reference sequence). The CDR3 has 15 amino acids. Between the trimmed V and J ends, which lost 3 bases and 3 bases, there was a span of 14 bases. CDR3 protein: CASSFGDYQYTEAFF. The CDR3 DNA sequence: TGTGCCAGCAGCTTCGGGGATTATCAGTACACTGAAGCTTTCTTT.

This chain joins TRBV5-1 and TRBJ2-1; 7 positions agree with TRBD2. The CDR3 covers 15 residues. Germline V gene sequence: CDR1 SGHRS, CDR2 YFSETQ. The J segment lost 0 bases and the V segment lost 6 bases, leaving 6 bases of the junction unmatched. The CDR3: CASTWEGGSYNEQFF. CDR3 in DNA: TGCGCCAGCACCTGGGAGGGAGGCTCCTACAATGAGCAGTTCTTC.

The V gene is TRBV15, the J gene TRBJ1-1; D might be TRBD1 (6 bases). CDR3 size: 18 residues. The germline V gene encodes CDR1 LNHNV and CDR2 YYDKDF (reference sequence). The V end was cut by 1 base, the J end by 3 bases, with 21 bases between. The CDR3 region has the DNA TGTGCCACCAGCAGAGTACGGGGGGCGAGTAGTGTCGACACTGAAGCTTTCTTT. Translation gives CATSRVRGASSVDTEAFF.

Here the CDR3 reads CASSSPTSGTPYEQYF. As DNA, the CDR3 is TGTGCCAGCAGCTCCCCCACTAGCGGGACACCCTACGAGCAGTACTTC. The J gene is TRBJ2-7, the V gene TRBV7-9; 10 nucleotides match TRBD2. The ends lost 4 bases at V and 2 bases at J; junction bases unmatched: 8. The CDR3 loop spans 16 amino acids. Looked up from germline, CDR1 is SEHNR and CDR2 is FQNEAQ (reference sequence). Variable domain in full (rest from reference TRBV7-9 and TRBJ2-7): DTGVSQNPRHKITKRGQNVTFRCDPISEHNRLYWYRQTLGQGPEFLTYFQNEAQLEKSRLLSDRFSAERPKGSFSTLEIQRTEQGDSAMYLCASSSPTSGTPYEQYFGPGTRLTVT.

In its sample, this clone was seen a few times. The rearrangement uses TRBV11-3 and TRBJ2-7; D is perhaps TRBD1 (6 bases). Trimming removed 5 bases at V and 0 bases at J, with 14 bases between. The V gene's germline CDR1 is SGHNT and CDR2 YENEEA. CDR3 length: 15 residues. CDR3: CASSLRGGYSYEQYF. The CDR3 nucleotides are TGTGCCAGCAGCCTCAGGGGTGGGTACTCCTACGAGCAGTACTTC.

The chain links TRBV30 to TRBJ1-2; D is uncertain. V was cut by 0 bases and J by 6 bases, with 11 bases left in between. The CDR3 runs to 13 residues. Germline CDR1 GTSNPN, CDR2 SVGIG (reference sequence). The CDR3 loop reads CAWSVSPGHGYTF. CDR3 sequence (DNA): TGTGCCTGGAGTGTATCCCCAGGTCATGGCTACACCTTC. Combining the CDR3 with reference TRBV30 and TRBJ1-2 gives the whole variable domain SQTIHQWPATLVQPVGSPLSLECTVEGTSNPNLYWYRQAAGRGLQLLFYSVGIGQISSEVPQNLSASRPQDRQFILSSKKLLLSDSGFYLCAWSVSPGHGYTFGSGTRLTVV.

The CDR3 region is CASSVISGRSSYEQYF. As DNA, the CDR3 is TGCGCCAGCAGCGTGATTAGCGGGAGGAGCTCCTACGAGCAGTACTTC. The V call is TRBV5-1, the J call TRBJ2-7, with 10 bases lining up with TRBD2. The CDR3 is 16 amino acids. The V segment lost 4 bases and the J segment 0 bases; nucleotides outside the gene matches: 7. In germline, CDR1 is SGHRS, CDR2 YFSETQ. Combining the CDR3 with reference TRBV5-1 and TRBJ2-7 gives the whole variable domain KAGVTQTPRYLIKTRGQQVTLSCSPISGHRSVSWYQQTPGQGLQFLFEYFSETQRNKGNFPGRFSGRQFSNSRSEMNVSTLELGDSALYLCASSVISGRSSYEQYFGPGTRLTVT.

V usage is TRBV4-3 and J usage is TRBJ2-7; 9 bases are a match to TRBD1. There are 15 residues in the CDR3. The junction had 4 bases not matched to a gene; V was cut back by 0 bases and J by 4 bases. The germline gives CDR1 LGHNA, CDR2 YSLEER. CDR3 nucleotides: TGCGCCAGCAGCCAAGACAGGACAGGGGCTTACGAGCAGTACTTC. It is translated as CASSQDRTGAYEQYF.

V gene TRBV4-1 combines with J gene TRBJ2-7; weak D call: TRBD2 (6 bases). CDR1 and CDR2 (germline): MGHRA, YSYEKL. The CDR3 runs 15 residues. V lost 4 bases to trimming and J lost 1 base, with 14 bases between them. The CDR3 spells CASSRPGATSYEQYF. Here the CDR3 DNA reads TGCGCCAGCAGCCGACCGGGAGCCACATCCTACGAGCAGTACTTC.

This chain uses TRBV6-1 with TRBJ1-5; unclear D gene. V lost 5 bases and J lost 5, with 16 bases in between. Germline V CDR1 and CDR2: MNHNS, SASEGT. This CDR3 contains 15 residues. The CDR3 bases are TGTGCCAGCAGTAAACAACAGCGGGCCCATCAGCCCCAGCATTTT. Its protein product is CASSKQQRAHQPQHF.

The genes are TRBV11-2 and TRBJ2-3, with D possibly TRBD2 on 6 matching bases. Germline CDR1 SGHAT, CDR2 FQNNGV. The CDR3 is 14 amino acids. The ends were cut back, 8 bases at V and 1 base at J, with 13 bases in the middle. CDR3 bases: TGTGCCAGCGGGGGGAGATCGGGCACAGATACGCAGTATTTT. Its translation: CASGGRSGTDTQYF.

The chain combines TRBV10-3 with TRBJ1-1, with D uncertain. The V end was cut by 0 bases, the J end by 1 base, with 9 bases between. CDR1 and CDR2 from the germline V gene are ENHRY and SYGVKD. The CDR3 totals 15 residues. The CDR3 loop is CAISESGLKNTEAFF. CDR3 sequence (DNA): TGTGCCATCAGTGAGTCTGGACTCAAGAACACTGAAGCTTTCTTT.

The CDR3 spells CAISDVAYEQYF. The CDR3, as DNA: TGTGCCATCAGTGACGTCGCCTACGAGCAGTACTTC. The chain uses TRBV10-3 and TRBJ2-7; no reliable D call. Trimming took off 3 bases at V and 2 bases at J, with 5 bases between the two ends. CDR1 ENHRY and CDR2 SYGVKD come from the germline V gene. The CDR3 is 12 amino acids.

The rearrangement joins TRBV4-2 to TRBJ2-3; no reliable D call. CDR3 length: 15 amino acids. V lost 0 bases and J lost 6, with 13 bases in between. Germline-derived CDR1 and CDR2 are LGHNA and YNFKEQ. CDR3 protein: CASSQDRKLGDTQYF. In nucleotides, the CDR3 is TGTGCCAGCAGCCAAGATAGGAAGCTCGGGGATACGCAGTATTTT.

Remarks on this clone: Germline and junction disagree at one end, which may indicate a read error. Other DNA sequences in this specimen translate into the identical CDR3. V gene TRBV27 combines with J gene TRBJ2-1; 13 bases map to TRBD2. This CDR3 is built from 14 residues. Germline V gene lookup returns CDR1 MNHEY and CDR2 SMNVEV (reference sequence). The CDR3 coding sequence is TGCGCCAGCAGTTTCGGACTAGCGGGAGATGAGCAGTTCTTC. Its protein product is CASSFGLAGDEQFF.

The chain carries TRBV6-5 and TRBJ1-2, with 8 positions matching TRBD1. The CDR3 loop spans 14 amino acids. CDR1 is MNHEY and CDR2 is SVGAGI in the germline V gene. V shed 5 bases, J shed 8 bases, and the junction held 10 bases outside the gene matches. CDR3 sequence reads: CASSNTGGLNGYTF. The CDR3 nucleotides are TGTGCCAGCAGTAATACAGGGGGATTAAACGGCTACACCTTC.

The rearrangement uses TRBV18 and TRBJ2-5, with unresolved D. Trimming removed 2 bases from V and 5 bases from J, with 6 bases in between. The CDR3 totals 12 residues. Germline V gene sequence: CDR1 KGHSH, CDR2 LQKENI. CDR3 in amino acids: CASSPAHETQYF. The CDR3 region has the DNA TGTGCCAGCTCACCAGCGCACGAGACCCAGTACTTC. Full variable domain (missing parts from reference TRBV18 and TRBJ2-5): NAGVMQNPRHLVRRRGQEARLRCSPMKGHSHVYWYRQLPEEGLKFMVYLQKENIIDESGMPKERFSAEFPKEGPSILRIQQVVRGDSAAYFCASSPAHETQYFGPGTRLLVL.

This chain links TRBV11-2 with TRBJ2-5; 11 positions agree with TRBD2. Near its end, the DNA agrees better with TRBJ2-7, so the J call may be wrong. The CDR3 contains 14 residues. CDR1 SGHAT and CDR2 FQNNGV come from the germline V gene. The CDR3 loop is CASSPGTSGVEQYF. CDR3 bases: TGTGCCAGCAGCCCCGGGACTAGCGGCGTCGAGCAGTACTTC.

As DNA, the CDR3 is TGTGCCAGCAGCTACACCTTGGCAGGGGTCAATGAGCAGTTCTTC. Its translation: CASSYTLAGVNEQFF. V gene TRBV13 combines with J gene TRBJ2-1, with D possibly matching TRBD1 (6 bases). In germline, CDR1 is PRHDT, CDR2 FYEKMQ (reference sequence). Deletions cut 4 bases from V and 6 bases from J, with 16 bases between. This CDR3 spans 15 amino acids.